This T cell receptor beta chain was documented in a study of identical twins. The study, taken as a whole, reports: Out-of-frame alpha sequences common to twins were enriched for low generation probability. Partly confounded zero-insertion analyses could result from invariant MAIT and iNKT cells.

TCRdb independently ran MiXCR on the 5' RACE reads; one entry per CDR3 protein. This table holds about 690,000 distinct CDR3 sequences, 5.5% to 6.5% found once. This CDR3 is 15 amino acids long. V was clipped by 3 bases and J by 8 bases, with 17 bases between them. Germline values: CDR1 SGDLS, CDR2 YYNGEE. A word on this clonotype: Its target is not known.

The V and J genes are TRBV9 and TRBJ1-4; D is unclear. Sequenced input: naive T cells sorted from blood. This TCR derives from a man younger than 35 in good health. For the CDR3, the DNA is TGTGCCAGCAGCGGACGGGCAGGCCGATGGGAAAAACTGTTTTTT. Translation: CASSGRAGRWEKLFF.